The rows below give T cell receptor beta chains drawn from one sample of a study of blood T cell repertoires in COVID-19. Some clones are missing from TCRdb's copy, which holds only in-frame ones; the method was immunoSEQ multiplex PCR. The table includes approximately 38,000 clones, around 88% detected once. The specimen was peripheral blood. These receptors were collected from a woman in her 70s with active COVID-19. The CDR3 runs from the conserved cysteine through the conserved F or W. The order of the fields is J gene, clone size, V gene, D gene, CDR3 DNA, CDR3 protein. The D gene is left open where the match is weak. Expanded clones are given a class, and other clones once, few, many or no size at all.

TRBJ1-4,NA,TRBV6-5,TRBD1,TGTGCCAGCAGCGGGGACAGGGTGAAACAAAAACTGTTTTTT,CASSGDRVKQKLFF
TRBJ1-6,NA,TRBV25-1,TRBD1,TGTGCCAGCAGTGGGACAGGGGTTAACAATTCACCCCTCCACTTT,CASSGTGVNNSPLHF
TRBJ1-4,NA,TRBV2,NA,TGTGCCAGCAGTGCCCCCAGGCCAACTAATGAAAAACTGTTTTTT,CASSAPRPTNEKLFF
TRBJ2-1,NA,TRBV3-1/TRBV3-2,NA,TGTGCCAGCAGACCCGCTTTGTGGACTGGCAATGAGCAGTTCTTC,CASRPALWTGNEQFF
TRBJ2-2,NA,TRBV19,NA,TGTGCCAGTAGTCCTACAGGACCAAACACCGGGGAGCTGTTTTTT,CASSPTGPNTGELFF
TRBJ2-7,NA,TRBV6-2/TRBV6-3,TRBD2,TGTGCCAGCAGTTACTCGTCTGGCGGGGGGGCCTACGAGCAGTACTTC,CASSYSSGGGAYEQYF
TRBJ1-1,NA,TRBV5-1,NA,TGCGCCAGCAGCTTTGCCAGGAGGTACATGAACACTGAAGCTTTCTTT,CASSFARRYMNTEAFF
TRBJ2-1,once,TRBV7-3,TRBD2,TGTGCCAGCAGCATGGCGGGGGGGCCCCTCAATGAGCAGTTCTTC,CASSMAGGPLNEQFF
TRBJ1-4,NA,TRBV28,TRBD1,TGTGCCAGCAGTCGGGGACAGGAACGAGAAAAACTGTTTTTT,CASSRGQEREKLFF
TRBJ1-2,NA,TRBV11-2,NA,TGTGCCAGCACCTATGAAAGACACGGCTACACCTTC,CASTYERHGYTF
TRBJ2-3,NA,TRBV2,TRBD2,TGTGCCAGCAGTGCTAGCGGGGGAAGCGCAGATACGCAGTATTTT,CASSASGGSADTQYF
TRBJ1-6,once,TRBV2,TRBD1,TGTGCCAGCAGTGAGTCCCGGGACAGGGGAGCATCACCCCTCCACTTT,CASSESRDRGASPLHF
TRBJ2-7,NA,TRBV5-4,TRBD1,TGTGCCAGCAGCACACAGGGGGCGAGGGTCTACGAGCAGTACTTC,CASSTQGARVYEQYF
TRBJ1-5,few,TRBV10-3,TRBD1,TGTGCCATCAGCCGAGAGGGGGCGGGACAGCCCCAGCATTTT,CAISREGAGQPQHF
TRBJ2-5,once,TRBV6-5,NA,TGTGCCAGCAGTTACTCGAGGGTGGGGAGGGAGACCCAGTACTTC,CASSYSRVGRETQYF
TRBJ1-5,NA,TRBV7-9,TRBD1,TGTGCCAGCAGCTTAGGACAGGGAGACCAGCCCCAGCATTTT,CASSLGQGDQPQHF
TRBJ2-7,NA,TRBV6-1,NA,TGTGCCAGCAGTGAACAGGGCGGTACGCGGGGTGGTTTACACTTC,CASSEQGGTRGGLHF
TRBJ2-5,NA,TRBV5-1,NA,TGCGCCAGCAGCTTTGACAACCAAGAGACCCAGTACTTC,CASSFDNQETQYF
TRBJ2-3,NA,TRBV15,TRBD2,TGTGCCACCAGTAAGGGAGTGGGTGGGGAGGGTCGAGACACAGATACGCAGTATTTT,CATSKGVGGEGRDTDTQYF
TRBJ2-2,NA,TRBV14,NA,TGTGCCAGCAGCCTCAGGGACTCCACCGGGGAGCTGTTTTTT,CASSLRDSTGELFF
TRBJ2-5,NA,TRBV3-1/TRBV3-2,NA,TGTGCCAGCAGCCGGCCGGGCCAAGAGACCCAGTACTTC,CASSRPGQETQYF
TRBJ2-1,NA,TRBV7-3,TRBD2,TGTGCCAGCAGCTTGGGACTAGCGGGGATTAATGAGCAGTTCTTC,CASSLGLAGINEQFF